Shown below are 10 T cell receptor beta chains from a single sample sequenced in a study of a mutant IDH1 vaccine in newly diagnosed glioma. These receptors' antigens are unknown. The time point: week 23, last vaccination. What each vaccine dose contained was 300 ug of mutant IDH1 20-mer peptide, accompanied by topical imiquimod. Sequenced by immunoSEQ multiplex PCR; TCRdb stores in-frame clones only, minus some. The table includes about 54,000 clones, 80% detected once. The sequencing used PBMCs, collected from a glioma patient whose treatment included an IDH1 peptide vaccine. The receptors originated from a man aged 40-50 years with glioma.

This rearrangement joins TRBV19 to TRBJ1-5; D unclear. Germline loops: CDR1 LNHDA, CDR2 SQIVND (reference sequence). Trimming removed 5 bases at V and 1 base at J, with 9 bases between. The CDR3 runs 14 residues. In nucleotides, the CDR3 is TGTGCCAGTAGTGGCCAGTGGAGCAATCAGCCCCAGCATTTT. It specifies CASSGQWSNQPQHF.

The rearrangement uses TRBV5-4 and TRBJ2-2, with D tentatively TRBD1 (6 bases). This CDR3 is built from 13 residues. CDR1 SGHNT and CDR2 YYREEE come from the germline V gene (reference sequence). V lost 4 bases and J lost 5, with 9 bases in between. In DNA, the CDR3 is TGTGCCAGCAGCGCCGGACAGACCGGGGAGCTGTTTTTT. It yields the protein CASSAGQTGELFF.

The V call is TRBV6-6, the J call TRBJ1-4; D gene uncertain. Germline V gene sequence: CDR1 MNHNY, CDR2 SVGAGI (reference sequence). V was shortened by 0 bases and J by 0 bases, with 5 bases between the two germline ends. The CDR3 extends over 15 amino acids. The CDR3 DNA sequence: TGTGCCAGCAGTTACTCCACGGCAACTAATGAAAAACTGTTTTTT. Encoded protein: CASSYSTATNEKLFF.

The chain links TRBV6-5 to TRBJ1-4; 10 bases are shared with TRBD1. Germline V gene lookup returns CDR1 MNHEY and CDR2 SVGAGI. This CDR3 has 14 residues. Unmatched junction bases numbered 7, after V lost 5 bases and J lost 10 bases. CDR3 region: CASSDDRGQGKLFF. CDR3 sequence (DNA): TGTGCCAGCAGTGATGACAGGGGGCAGGGAAAACTGTTTTTT.

The CDR3 here is CASSQSSSGGGTGELFF. The CDR3 DNA sequence: TGTGCCAGCAGCCAAAGCTCGAGCGGGGGTGGCACCGGGGAGCTGTTTTTT. The chain couples TRBV13 to TRBJ2-2; 8 bases align to TRBD2. The CDR3 totals 17 residues. The V gene's germline CDR1 is PRHDT and CDR2 FYEKMQ (reference sequence). After removal of 5 bases from V and 4 bases from J, the junction contained 12 bases not matched to a gene.

The chain uses TRBV5-1 and TRBJ1-4, with 7 bases fitting TRBD1. J was trimmed by 5 bases and V by 5 bases; bases with no gene match: 12. The CDR3 runs to 16 residues. Germline-derived CDR1 and CDR2 are SGHRS and YFSETQ. The DNA of the CDR3 is TGCGCCAGCAGTGTACCGTCGGGACAGCCGAATGAAAAACTGTTTTTT. The encoded protein is CASSVPSGQPNEKLFF.

V gene TRBV4-1 combines with J gene TRBJ2-3, with 11 nucleotides matching TRBD2. The length of the CDR3 is 16 residues. The germline CDR1 and CDR2 sequences are MGHRA and YSYEKL. V shed 4 bases and J 1 base; nucleotides not matched to a gene: 4. The CDR3 DNA is TGCGCCAGCAGCCTAGGGACTAGCGGTCGCACAGATACGCAGTATTTT. It yields the protein CASSLGTSGRTDTQYF.

The chain couples TRBV18 to TRBJ2-4; 7 nucleotides line up with TRBD2. Germline lookup yields CDR1 KGHSH and CDR2 LQKENI. Unmatched junction bases numbered 2, after V lost 0 bases and J lost 6 bases. CDR3 length: 14 amino acids. The CDR3 region has the DNA TGTGCCAGCTCACCACCGGGAGGGGTAAACATTCAGTACTTC. Protein sequence: CASSPPGGVNIQYF. The variable domain in full, with the rest retrieved from reference TRBV18 and TRBJ2-4, is NAGVMQNPRHLVRRRGQEARLRCSPMKGHSHVYWYRQLPEEGLKFMVYLQKENIIDESGMPKERFSAEFPKEGPSILRIQQVVRGDSAAYFCASSPPGGVNIQYFGAGTRLSVL.

The chain combines TRBV11-3 with TRBJ2-5; D remains unclear. Trimming removed 1 base from V and 4 bases from J, with 7 bases in between. CDR3 size: 13 residues. CDR1 is SGHNT, CDR2 YENEEA, per germline. In DNA form, the CDR3 reads TGTGCCAGCAGCTTAGGGTCCGGAGAGACCCAGTACTTC. Translated: CASSLGSGETQYF.

The J gene is TRBJ1-6, the V gene TRBV7-8, with TRBD1 identical over 9 bases. The CDR3 spans 15 residues. Germline V gene data show CDR1 as SGHVS and CDR2 as FQNEAQ. Trimming removed 3 bases from V and 7 bases from J; junction bases left unmatched: 4. The CDR3: CASSFGQGKNSPLHF. As DNA, the CDR3 is TGTGCCAGCAGCTTCGGACAGGGGAAAAATTCACCCCTCCACTTT. Full variable domain (rest looked up from reference TRBV7-8 and TRBJ1-6): GAGVSQSPRYKVAKRGQDVALRCDPISGHVSLFWYQQALGQGPEFLTYFQNEAQLDKSGLPSDRFFAERPEGSVSTLKIQRTQQEDSAVYLCASSFGQGKNSPLHFGNGTRLTVT.